This TCR beta chain emerged from a study of CDR3 diversity in severe acne. The CDR3 covers 14 residues. The junction had 4 bases not matched to a gene; V was cut back by 0 bases and J by 8 bases. The germline V gene encodes CDR1 SGHTA and CDR2 FQGNSA. This clonotype was observed at least ten times. TCRdb redid the calling of the PCR reads with MiXCR, one entry per CDR3 protein. The sample holds approximately 77,000 distinct CDR3 sequences, around 54% seen once. The TCR was taken from a male donor with severe acne vulgaris. The chain uses TRBV7-2 and TRBJ1-2; 9 nucleotides agree with TRBD1. Material for sequencing was blood. The CDR3 DNA reads as TGTGCCAGCAGCTTAGCTGGACAGGGGAGGGGCTACACCTTC. It encodes CASSLAGQGRGYTF.